One sample yielded the 9 T cell receptor beta chains listed below, sequenced in a study of brain metastases from non-small cell lung cancer. The protocol was immunoSEQ multiplex PCR, while the TCRdb copy is restricted to in-frame clones and leaves out a portion. The sample contains about 1,400 clones, around 83% of which appear only once. The specimen was tumor-adjacent normal tissue. These receptors came from a donor over 35 with non-small cell lung cancer.

The rearrangement links TRBV27 to TRBJ2-1, with D perhaps matching TRBD1 (6 bases). Per the germline V gene, CDR1 is MNHEY and CDR2 is SMNVEV (reference sequence). V lost 3 bases and J 10 bases, leaving 16 bases between the germline ends. This CDR3 spans 14 amino acids. CDR3 nucleotides: TGTGCCAGCAGTTTGTCCCCCCGCAGGGGCGAGCAGTTCTTC. It encodes CASSLSPRRGEQFF.

The V gene is TRBV18, the J gene TRBJ1-4, with a weak D call TRBD1 (5 bases). Trimming took 2 bases from V and 7 from J, leaving 8 bases between them. There are 13 residues in the CDR3. Looked up from germline, CDR1 is KGHSH and CDR2 is LQKENI. CDR3 DNA sequence: TGTGCCAGCTCACCAGACCAGGGTGAAAAACTGTTTTTT. Its protein product is CASSPDQGEKLFF. Using reference TRBV18 and TRBJ1-4 for the parts outside the CDR3, the full variable domain is NAGVMQNPRHLVRRRGQEARLRCSPMKGHSHVYWYRQLPEEGLKFMVYLQKENIIDESGMPKERFSAEFPKEGPSILRIQQVVRGDSAAYFCASSPDQGEKLFFGSGTQLSVL.

This clone was recorded once. The chain has TRBV30 and TRBJ2-2; either TRBD1 or TRBD2 may supply D (5 bases each). V lost 0 bases and J lost 0, with 8 bases in between. The CDR3 is 15 residues long. CDR1 is GTSNPN, CDR2 SVGIG, per germline (reference sequence). Written as DNA, the CDR3 is TGTGCCTGGAGTGTCGGGGCGGCGAACACCGGGGAGCTGTTTTTT. It specifies CAWSVGAANTGELFF.

J is TRBJ2-2 and V is TRBV6-1, with D possibly matching TRBD2 (5 bases). Germline loops: CDR1 MNHNS, CDR2 SASEGT. The CDR3 totals 15 residues. Trimming shortened V by 1 base and J by 4 bases, and 10 bases separated the two germline ends. In nucleotides, the CDR3 is TGTGCCAGCAGTGAAGAGGCGGGCAGCACCGGGGAGCTGTTTTTT. It is translated as CASSEEAGSTGELFF.

J is TRBJ2-1 and V is TRBV10-3; the D gene is possibly TRBD1 (6 bases). Germline V gene lookup returns CDR1 ENHRY and CDR2 SYGVKD. V shed 0 bases and J shed 4 bases, with 13 bases lying between them. The CDR3 runs 16 residues. CDR3 region: CAISESFTGSYNEQFF. CDR3 coding DNA: TGTGCCATCAGTGAGTCATTCACAGGGTCGTACAATGAGCAGTTCTTC.

Details on this clone: Other DNA sequences from this sample encode an identical CDR3 as well. This chain links TRBV19 with TRBJ2-7, with D uncertain. This CDR3 has 15 amino acids. Germline V lookup: CDR1 LNHDA, CDR2 SQIVND (reference sequence). Trimming pared 4 bases from V and 3 bases from J, leaving 16 bases between. CDR3 in amino acids: CASSTLQDTDYEQYF. Written as DNA, the CDR3 is TGTGCCAGTAGTACCCTTCAAGACACCGACTACGAGCAGTACTTC. Full variable domain (rest looked up from reference TRBV19 and TRBJ2-7): DGGITQSPKYLFRKEGQNVTLSCEQNLNHDAMYWYRQDPGQGLRLIYYSQIVNDFQKGDIAEGYSVSREKKESFPLTVTSAQKNPTAFYLCASSTLQDTDYEQYFGPGTRLTVT.

V gene TRBV6-5 combines with J gene TRBJ2-5; D is uncertain. Trimming stripped 6 bases from V and 2 bases from J, with 13 bases between. The CDR3 has 14 residues. Germline CDR1 reads MNHEY; CDR2 reads SVGAGI. The CDR3 reads CASSETRQQETQYF. The CDR3 bases are TGTGCCAGCAGCGAGACTCGTCAGCAAGAGACCCAGTACTTC.

The rearrangement uses TRBV12-3 or TRBV12-4 and TRBJ2-7; no clear D. With 3 bases removed from V and 6 bases from J, the gap between germline ends came to 9 bases. This CDR3 has 12 residues. The CDR3 loop is CASSFQRGEQYF. CDR3 coding DNA: TGTGCCAGCAGTTTTCAGAGAGGCGAGCAGTACTTC.

This clone was counted a single time. V gene TRBV3-1 (or the pseudogene TRBV3-2) combines with J gene TRBJ2-3; D call uncertain. Germline V gives CDR1 LGHDT, CDR2 YNNKEL (reference sequence). V lost 4 bases to trimming and J lost 6 bases, with 11 bases between them. This CDR3 has 13 amino acids. CDR3 nucleotides: TGTGCCAGCAGCCTAAACTTAGAGGATACGCAGTATTTT. It encodes CASSLNLEDTQYF.